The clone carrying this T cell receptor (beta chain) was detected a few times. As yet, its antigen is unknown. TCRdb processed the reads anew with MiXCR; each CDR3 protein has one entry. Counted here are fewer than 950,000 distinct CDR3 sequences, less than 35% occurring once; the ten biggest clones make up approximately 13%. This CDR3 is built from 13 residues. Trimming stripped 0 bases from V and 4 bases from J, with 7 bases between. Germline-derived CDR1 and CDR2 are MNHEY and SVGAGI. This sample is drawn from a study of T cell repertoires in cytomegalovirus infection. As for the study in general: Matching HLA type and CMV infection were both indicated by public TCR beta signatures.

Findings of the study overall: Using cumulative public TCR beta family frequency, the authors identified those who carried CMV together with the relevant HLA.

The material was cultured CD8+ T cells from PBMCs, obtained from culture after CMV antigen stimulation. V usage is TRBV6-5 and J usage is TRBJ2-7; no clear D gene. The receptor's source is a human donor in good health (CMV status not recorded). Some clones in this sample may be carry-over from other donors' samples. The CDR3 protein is CASSYSDGYEQYF. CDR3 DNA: TGTGCCAGCAGTTACTCGGACGGTTACGAGCAGTACTTC.